The sample holds one count of the clone carrying this TCR beta chain. No antigen is known for it. CDR1 and CDR2 (germline): SGHRS, YFSETQ. Trimming took off 4 bases at V and 3 bases at J, with 13 bases between the two ends. This CDR3 is 14 amino acids long. The record originates from a study of graft-versus-host responses after intestinal transplantation. Across the study: Recipients obtained multivisceral, liver-intestinal, or isolated intestinal transplants. Study-wide results and caveats: Among recipient marrow samples, GvH clones were found; some appeared first in ileum or blood.

The table came from immunoSEQ multiplex PCR; TCRdb's copy has only in-frame clones and leaves some out. This table holds some 85,000 clones, roughly 91% found once. This sequence joins TRBV5-1 and TRBJ1-1; a weak D match, TRBD1 (5 bases). This receptor was taken from a human donor who was the organ donor for an intestinal transplant. This specimen consisted of unstimulated CD8+ T cells sorted from spleen or lymph node cells, obtained before transplant. The CDR3 reads CASSPSGGDTEAFF. The CDR3 region has the DNA TGCGCCAGCAGCCCTTCTGGGGGGGACACTGAAGCTTTCTTT. The full variable domain, with the rest looked up from reference TRBV5-1 and TRBJ1-1, is KAGVTQTPRYLIKTRGQQVTLSCSPISGHRSVSWYQQTPGQGLQFLFEYFSETQRNKGNFPGRFSGRQFSNSRSEMNVSTLELGDSALYLCASSPSGGDTEAFFGQGTRLTVV.